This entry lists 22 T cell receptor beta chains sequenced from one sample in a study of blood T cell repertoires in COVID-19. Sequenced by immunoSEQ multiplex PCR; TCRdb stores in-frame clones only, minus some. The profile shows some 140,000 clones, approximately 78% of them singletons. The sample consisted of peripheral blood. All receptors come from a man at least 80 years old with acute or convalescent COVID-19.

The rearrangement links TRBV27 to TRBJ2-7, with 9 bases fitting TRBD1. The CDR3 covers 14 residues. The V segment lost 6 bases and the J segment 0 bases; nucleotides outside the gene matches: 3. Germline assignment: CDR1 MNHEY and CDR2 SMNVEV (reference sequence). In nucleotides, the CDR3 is TGTGCCAGCAGAACGGGACAGGGCTCCTACGAGCAGTACGTC. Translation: CASRTGQGSYEQYV.

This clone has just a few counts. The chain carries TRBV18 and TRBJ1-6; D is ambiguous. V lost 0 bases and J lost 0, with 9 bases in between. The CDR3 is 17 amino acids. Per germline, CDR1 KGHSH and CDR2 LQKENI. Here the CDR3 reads CASSPPPESSYNSPLHF. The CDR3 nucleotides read TGTGCCAGCTCACCACCGCCGGAGAGCTCCTATAATTCACCCCTCCACTTT.

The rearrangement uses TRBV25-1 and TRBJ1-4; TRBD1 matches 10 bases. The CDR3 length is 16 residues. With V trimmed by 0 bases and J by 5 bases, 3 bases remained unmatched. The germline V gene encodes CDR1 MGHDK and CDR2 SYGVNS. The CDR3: CASSEYTGQGNEKLFF. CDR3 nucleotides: TGTGCCAGCAGTGAATATACGGGACAGGGGAATGAAAAACTGTTTTTT.

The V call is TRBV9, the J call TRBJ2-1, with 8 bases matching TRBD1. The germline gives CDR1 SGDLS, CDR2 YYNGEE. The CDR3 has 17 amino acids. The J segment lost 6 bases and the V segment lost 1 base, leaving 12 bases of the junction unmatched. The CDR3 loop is CASSVRGSGGGGNEQFF. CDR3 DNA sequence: TGTGCCAGCAGCGTAAGGGGGTCAGGGGGCGGAGGCAATGAGCAGTTCTTC.

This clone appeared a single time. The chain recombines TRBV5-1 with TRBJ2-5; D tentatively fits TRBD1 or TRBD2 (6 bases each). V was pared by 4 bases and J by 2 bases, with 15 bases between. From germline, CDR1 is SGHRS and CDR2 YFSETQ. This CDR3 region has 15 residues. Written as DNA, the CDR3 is TGCGCCAGCAGCCTGGGAGGACAGTTTCAAGAGACCCAGTACTTC. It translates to CASSLGGQFQETQYF.

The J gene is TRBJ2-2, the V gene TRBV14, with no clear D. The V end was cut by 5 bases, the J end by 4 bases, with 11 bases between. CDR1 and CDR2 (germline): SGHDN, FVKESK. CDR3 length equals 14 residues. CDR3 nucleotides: TGTGCCAGCAGCTTAAACACAGCCACCGGGGAGCTGTTTTTT. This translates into CASSLNTATGELFF. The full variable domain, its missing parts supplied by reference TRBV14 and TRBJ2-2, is EAGVTQFPSHSVIEKGQTVTLRCDPISGHDNLYWYRRVMGKEIKFLLHFVKESKQDESGMPNNRFLAERTGGTYSTLKVQPAELEDSGVYFCASSLNTATGELFFGEGSRLTVL.

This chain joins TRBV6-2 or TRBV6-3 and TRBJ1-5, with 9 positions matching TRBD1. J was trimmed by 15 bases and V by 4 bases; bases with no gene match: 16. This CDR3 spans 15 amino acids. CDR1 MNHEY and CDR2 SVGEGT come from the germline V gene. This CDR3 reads CASSSPGQGVPGGHF. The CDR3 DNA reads TGTGCCAGCAGTTCCCCGGGACAGGGAGTTCCGGGGGGGCATTTT.

The CDR3 nucleotides are TGCGCCAGCAGCCAAGATAACCGGGTGCTTGGAAACATTCAGTACTTC. It specifies CASSQDNRVLGNIQYF. V gene TRBV4-3 combines with J gene TRBJ2-4; D unclear. The V gene's germline CDR1 is LGHNA and CDR2 YSLEER. The CDR3 is 16 residues long. Trimming took off 0 bases at V and 6 bases at J, with 15 bases between the two ends.

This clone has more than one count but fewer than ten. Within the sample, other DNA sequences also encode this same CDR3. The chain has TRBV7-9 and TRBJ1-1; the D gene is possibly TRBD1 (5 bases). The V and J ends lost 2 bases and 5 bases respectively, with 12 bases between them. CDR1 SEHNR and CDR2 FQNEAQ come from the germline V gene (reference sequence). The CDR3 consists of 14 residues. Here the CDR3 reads CASSLSQGGTEAFF. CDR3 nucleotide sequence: TGTGCCAGCAGCTTATCTCAGGGAGGGACTGAAGCTTTCTTT.

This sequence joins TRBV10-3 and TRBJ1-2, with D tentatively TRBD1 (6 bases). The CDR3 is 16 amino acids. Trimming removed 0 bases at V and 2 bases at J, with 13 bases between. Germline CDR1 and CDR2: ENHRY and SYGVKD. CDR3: CAISESQGSPNYGYTF. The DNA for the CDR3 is TGTGCCATCAGTGAGTCCCAGGGGTCACCGAACTATGGCTACACCTTC.

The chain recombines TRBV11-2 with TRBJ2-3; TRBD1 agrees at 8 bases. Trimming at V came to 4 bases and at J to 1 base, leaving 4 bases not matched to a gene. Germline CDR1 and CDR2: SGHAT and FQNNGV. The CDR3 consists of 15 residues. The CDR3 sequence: CASSYGGQGTDTQYF. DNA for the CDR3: TGTGCCAGCAGCTACGGGGGACAGGGCACAGATACGCAGTATTTT.

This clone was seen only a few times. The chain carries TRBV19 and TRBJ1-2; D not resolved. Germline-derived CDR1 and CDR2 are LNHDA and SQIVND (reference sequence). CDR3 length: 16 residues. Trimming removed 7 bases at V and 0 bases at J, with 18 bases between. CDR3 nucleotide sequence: TGTGCCAGTATGGAGGCGACCCTGCATACTAACTATGGCTACACCTTC. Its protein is CASMEATLHTNYGYTF.

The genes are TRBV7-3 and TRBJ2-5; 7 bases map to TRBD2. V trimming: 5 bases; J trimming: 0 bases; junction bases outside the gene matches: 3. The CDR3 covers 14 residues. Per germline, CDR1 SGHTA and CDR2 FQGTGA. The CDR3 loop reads CASSPAGNQETQYF. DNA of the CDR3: TGTGCCAGCAGCCCAGCGGGGAACCAAGAGACCCAGTACTTC.

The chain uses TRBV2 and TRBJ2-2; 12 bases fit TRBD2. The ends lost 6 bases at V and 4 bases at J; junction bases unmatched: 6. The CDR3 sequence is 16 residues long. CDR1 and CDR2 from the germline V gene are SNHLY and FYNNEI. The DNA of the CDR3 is TGTGCCAGCAGGGCGCTAGCGGGGGGGCTCACCGGGGAGCTGTTTTTT. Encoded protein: CASRALAGGLTGELFF. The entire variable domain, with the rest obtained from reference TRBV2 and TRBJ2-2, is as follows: EPEVTQTPSHQVTQMGQEVILRCVPISNHLYFYWYRQILGQKVEFLVSFYNNEISEKSEIFDDQFSVERPDGSNFTLKIRSTKLEDSAMYFCASRALAGGLTGELFFGEGSRLTVL.

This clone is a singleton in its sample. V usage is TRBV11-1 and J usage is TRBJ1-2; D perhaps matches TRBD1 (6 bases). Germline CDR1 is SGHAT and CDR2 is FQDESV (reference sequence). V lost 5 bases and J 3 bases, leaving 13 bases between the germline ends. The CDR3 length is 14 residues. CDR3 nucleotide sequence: TGTGCCAGCAGCAAACAGGGATCGGACTATGGCTACACCTTC. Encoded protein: CASSKQGSDYGYTF.

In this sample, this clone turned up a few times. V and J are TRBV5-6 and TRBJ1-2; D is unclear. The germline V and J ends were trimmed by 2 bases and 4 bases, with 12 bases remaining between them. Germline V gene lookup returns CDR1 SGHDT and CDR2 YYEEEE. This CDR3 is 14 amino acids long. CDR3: CASSFDSAGYGYTF. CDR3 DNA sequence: TGTGCCAGCAGCTTTGACTCGGCCGGCTATGGCTACACCTTC.

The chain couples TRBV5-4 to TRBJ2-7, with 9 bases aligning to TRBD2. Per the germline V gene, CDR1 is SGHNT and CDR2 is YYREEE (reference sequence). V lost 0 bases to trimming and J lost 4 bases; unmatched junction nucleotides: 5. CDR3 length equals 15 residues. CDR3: CASSLGSSGGYEQYF. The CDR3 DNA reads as TGTGCCAGCAGCTTGGGATCCAGCGGGGGGTACGAGCAGTACTTC.

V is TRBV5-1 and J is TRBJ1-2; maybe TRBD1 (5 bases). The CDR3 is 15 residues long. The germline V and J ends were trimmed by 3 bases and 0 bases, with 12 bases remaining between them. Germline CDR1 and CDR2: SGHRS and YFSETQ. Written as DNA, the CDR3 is TGCGCCAGCAGCTCGGGGGGAGCCGCTAACTATGGCTACACCTTC. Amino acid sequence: CASSSGGAANYGYTF.

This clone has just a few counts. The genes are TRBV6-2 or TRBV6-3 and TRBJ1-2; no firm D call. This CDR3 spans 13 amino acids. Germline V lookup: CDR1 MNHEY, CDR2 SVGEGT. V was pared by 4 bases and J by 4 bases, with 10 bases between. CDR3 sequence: CASSSEDPYGYTF. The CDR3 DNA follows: TGTGCCAGCAGTTCGGAGGATCCCTATGGCTACACCTTC.

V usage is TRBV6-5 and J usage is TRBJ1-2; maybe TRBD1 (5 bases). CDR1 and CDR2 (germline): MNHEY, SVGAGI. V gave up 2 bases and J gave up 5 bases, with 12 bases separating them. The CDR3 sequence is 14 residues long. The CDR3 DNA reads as TGTGCCAGCAGTTACGGTCCCCAGGGTTATGGCTACACCTTC. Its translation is CASSYGPQGYGYTF.

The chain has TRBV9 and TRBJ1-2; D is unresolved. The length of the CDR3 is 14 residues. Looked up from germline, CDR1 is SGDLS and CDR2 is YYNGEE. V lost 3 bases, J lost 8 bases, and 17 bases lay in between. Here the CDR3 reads CASSEGSGSFGYTF. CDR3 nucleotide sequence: TGTGCCAGCAGCGAGGGCAGCGGGTCTTTCGGCTACACCTTC.

CDR3 sequence: CASSYSTGGAYGYTF. The CDR3, as DNA: TGTGCCAGCAGTTACTCGACAGGGGGCGCTTATGGCTACACCTTC. V gene TRBV6-5 combines with J gene TRBJ1-2, with 10 bases that match TRBD1. This CDR3 spans 15 amino acids. V was clipped by 0 bases and J by 5 bases; unmatched bases: 3. The V gene's germline CDR1 is MNHEY and CDR2 SVGAGI.